The sequence of this TCR beta chain was determined in a study of blood T cell repertoires in COVID-19. The participants were between about 18 and 90 years old and came from 24 US areas. The V gene lost 4 bases and the J gene lost 6 bases, with 22 bases spanning the gap. This CDR3 is 16 amino acids long. CDR1 and CDR2 from the germline V gene are SGDLS and YYNGEE. The table came from immunoSEQ multiplex PCR; TCRdb's copy has only in-frame clones and leaves some out. The sample contains more than 300,000 clones, 90% of which appear only once. Sequenced input: PBMCs or T cells enriched from blood (not recorded which). V gene TRBV9 combines with J gene TRBJ1-2; D may be TRBD1 (6 bases). The clonotype was recovered from a woman in her thirties who had been exposed to COVID-19. The CDR3 here is CASSPVPPGADDGYTF. The CDR3 DNA is TGTGCCAGCAGCCCTGTCCCCCCAGGGGCAGATGATGGCTACACCTTC.